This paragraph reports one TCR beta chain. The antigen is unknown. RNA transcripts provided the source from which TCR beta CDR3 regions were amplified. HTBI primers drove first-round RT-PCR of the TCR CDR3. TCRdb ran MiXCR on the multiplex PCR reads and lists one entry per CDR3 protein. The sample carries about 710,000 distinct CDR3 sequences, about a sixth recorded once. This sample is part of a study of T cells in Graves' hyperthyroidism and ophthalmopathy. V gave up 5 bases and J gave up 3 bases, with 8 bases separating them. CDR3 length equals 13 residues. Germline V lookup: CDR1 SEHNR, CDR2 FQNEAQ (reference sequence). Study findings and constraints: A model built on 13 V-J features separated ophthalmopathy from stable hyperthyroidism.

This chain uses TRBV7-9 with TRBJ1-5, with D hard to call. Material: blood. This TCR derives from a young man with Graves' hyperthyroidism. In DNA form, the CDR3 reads TGTGCCAGCAGCCCCTCCCCCAATCAGCCCCAGCATTTT. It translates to CASSPSPNQPQHF. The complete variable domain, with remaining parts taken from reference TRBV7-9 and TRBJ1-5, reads DTGVSQNPRHKITKRGQNVTFRCDPISEHNRLYWYRQTLGQGPEFLTYFQNEAQLEKSRLLSDRFSAERPKGSFSTLEIQRTEQGDSAMYLCASSPSPNQPQHFGDGTRLSIL.